The next 2 T cell receptor beta chains were all read from a single sample in a study of breast tumors, draining lymph nodes, adjacent tissues. Samples came from axillary lymph nodes draining the breast cancer. TCRdb re-called the multiplex PCR reads through MiXCR, storing one row per CDR3 protein. The table records 80,000 to 130,000 distinct CDR3 sequences, 21% of them present only once. Material for sequencing was axillary lymph node tissue. These receptors all come from a female donor with breast cancer. Some clones in this sample may be carry-over from other donors' samples.

This clonotype was seen at least ten times. The chain links TRBV7-3 to TRBJ2-3; 8 bases are a match to TRBD2. Unmatched junction bases numbered 0, after V lost 3 bases and J lost 1 base. The CDR3 extends over 14 amino acids. The germline V gene encodes CDR1 SGHTA and CDR2 FQGTGA. The CDR3 is CASSFSGGTDTQYF. The CDR3 DNA is TGTGCCAGCAGCTTTAGCGGGGGCACAGATACGCAGTATTTT.

This chain joins TRBV15 and TRBJ1-2; possible D gene TRBD1, 5 bases. CDR3 size: 16 residues. Trimming left V 0 bases short and J 4 bases short, with 15 bases between. The germline gives CDR1 LNHNV, CDR2 YYDKDF (reference sequence). CDR3 residues: CATSRDRGYGLYGYTF. The CDR3 DNA is TGTGCCACCAGCAGAGATCGGGGGTACGGTCTCTATGGCTACACCTTC.